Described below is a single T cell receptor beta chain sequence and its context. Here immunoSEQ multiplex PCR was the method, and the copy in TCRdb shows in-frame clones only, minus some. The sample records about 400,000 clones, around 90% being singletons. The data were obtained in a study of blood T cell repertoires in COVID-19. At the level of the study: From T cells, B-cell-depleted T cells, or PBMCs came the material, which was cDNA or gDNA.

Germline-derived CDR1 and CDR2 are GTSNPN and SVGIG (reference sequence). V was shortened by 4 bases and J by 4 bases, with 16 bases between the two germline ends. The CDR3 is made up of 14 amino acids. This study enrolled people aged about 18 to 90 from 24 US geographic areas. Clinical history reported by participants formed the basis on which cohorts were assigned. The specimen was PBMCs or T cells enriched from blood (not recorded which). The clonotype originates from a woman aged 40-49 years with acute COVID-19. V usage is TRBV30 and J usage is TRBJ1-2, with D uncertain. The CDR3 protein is CAWNKQAEGYGYTF. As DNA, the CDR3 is TGTGCCTGGAACAAGCAGGCGGAGGGCTATGGCTACACCTTC.